Shown below are 32 T cell receptor beta chains from a single sample sequenced in a study of cytomegalovirus exposure and HLA in healthy donors. Primers included in the PCR were 60 Vbeta and 13 Jbeta primers. Generated by immunoSEQ multiplex PCR, the TCRdb table keeps only in-frame clones and is missing some. The repertoire shows 200,000 or so clones; the top ten hold less than 0.85%. Sequencing was done on a sample of PBMCs. The receptors come from a boy aged 5-17 years in good health and CMV-seronegative.

CDR3 in amino acids: CASSLEAGGLGETQYF. The CDR3 bases are TGTGCCAGCAGCTTGGAAGCGGGGGGACTGGGAGAGACCCAGTACTTC. The V and J genes are TRBV5-4 and TRBJ2-5; TRBD2 aligns across 9 bases. From germline, CDR1 is SGHNT and CDR2 YYREEE (reference sequence). V trimming: 0 bases; J trimming: 4 bases; junction bases outside the gene matches: 7. This CDR3 has 16 amino acids.

This chain joins TRBV11-2 and TRBJ2-7, with 9 bases lining up with TRBD2. CDR3 length: 15 amino acids. J was trimmed by 1 base and V by 5 bases; bases with no gene match: 6. CDR1 and CDR2 (germline): SGHAT, FQNNGV. CDR3 nucleotides: TGTGCCAGCAGCCGAATTAGCGGGGGATCCTACGAGCAGTACTTC. This codes for CASSRISGGSYEQYF.

This chain links TRBV5-4 with TRBJ1-4; 7 bases are a match to TRBD1. V gave up 4 bases and J gave up 5 bases; unmatched junction bases: 8. The CDR3 extends over 15 amino acids. Germline CDR1 and CDR2: SGHNT and YYREEE (reference sequence). The DNA for the CDR3 is TGTGCCAGCAGCCAGGCCGGGACAGCGAATGAAAAACTGTTTTTT. It encodes CASSQAGTANEKLFF.

V and J are TRBV7-8 and TRBJ2-1, with D possibly matching TRBD2 (6 bases). V was pared by 5 bases and J by 1 base, with 12 bases between. Germline V lookup: CDR1 SGHVS, CDR2 FQNEAQ. There are 15 residues in the CDR3. CDR3 sequence: CASSGGSGSYNEQFF. The CDR3 nucleotides are TGTGCCAGCAGCGGAGGTAGCGGTTCCTACAATGAGCAGTTCTTC.

The V gene is TRBV5-1, the J gene TRBJ2-5; 9 bases map to TRBD2. V shed 0 bases, J shed 3 bases, and the junction held 6 bases outside the gene matches. Per the germline V gene, CDR1 is SGHRS and CDR2 is YFSETQ. The CDR3 is made up of 16 amino acids. CDR3 in DNA: TGCGCCAGCAGCTTGGTGGCGGGGGGGAATGAAGAGACCCAGTACTTC. It translates to CASSLVAGGNEETQYF.

V gene TRBV2 combines with J gene TRBJ2-7; D unresolved. Between the trimmed V and J ends, which lost 5 bases and 2 bases, there was a span of 7 bases. Germline V gene lookup returns CDR1 SNHLY and CDR2 FYNNEI. There are 12 residues in the CDR3. CDR3 region: CASSLTTYEQYF. DNA for the CDR3: TGTGCCAGCAGTTTAACAACCTACGAGCAGTACTTC.

The rearrangement uses TRBV9 and TRBJ1-2; 8 nucleotides line up with TRBD1. V shed 4 bases and J 5 bases; nucleotides not matched to a gene: 4. From germline, CDR1 is SGDLS and CDR2 YYNGEE. CDR3 size: 13 residues. In DNA, the CDR3 is TGTGCCAGCAGCCTCGGGACAGGATATGGCTACACCTTC. This sequence encodes CASSLGTGYGYTF.

The J gene is TRBJ1-1, the V gene TRBV6-6, with D perhaps matching TRBD1 (5 bases). Trimming stripped 2 bases from V and 1 base from J, with 11 bases between. This CDR3 has 15 amino acids. Germline V lookup: CDR1 MNHNY, CDR2 SVGAGI (reference sequence). The CDR3 reads CASSYGREGNTEAFF. The CDR3 DNA follows: TGTGCCAGCAGTTACGGCAGGGAGGGGAACACTGAAGCTTTCTTT.

The chain combines TRBV2 with TRBJ2-2; 8 nucleotides agree with TRBD2. CDR3 length: 17 residues. V shed 0 bases, J shed 3 bases, and the junction held 6 bases outside the gene matches. From germline, CDR1 is SNHLY and CDR2 FYNNEI. The CDR3, as DNA: TGTGCCAGCAGTGAAGCGCGGTTAGCGGGACACACCGGGGAGCTGTTTTTT. Protein: CASSEARLAGHTGELFF.

This chain links TRBV4-3 with TRBJ2-1, with 10 bases aligning to TRBD2. The V segment lost 4 bases and the J segment 1 base; nucleotides outside the gene matches: 13. From germline, CDR1 is LGHNA and CDR2 YSLEER. This CDR3 contains 19 residues. CDR3 in amino acids: CASSRLLGTSDASYNEQFF. CDR3 in DNA: TGCGCCAGCAGCCGCCTCCTCGGGACTAGCGATGCTTCCTACAATGAGCAGTTCTTC.

This rearrangement joins TRBV5-6 to TRBJ1-5; perhaps TRBD1 as D (6 bases). The length of the CDR3 is 14 residues. The V end was cut by 4 bases, the J end by 7 bases, with 15 bases between. Germline CDR1 SGHDT, CDR2 YYEEEE. The CDR3 here is CASSSLTGNQPQHF. CDR3 sequence (DNA): TGTGCCAGCAGCAGTCTAACAGGGAACCAGCCCCAGCATTTT.

The rearrangement joins TRBV7-8 to TRBJ2-5; 7 bases are shared with TRBD1. Looked up from germline, CDR1 is SGHVS and CDR2 is FQNEAQ. There are 15 residues in the CDR3. Trimming at V came to 6 bases and at J to 10 bases, leaving 17 bases not matched to a gene. This CDR3 is CASRPGSETGSNQYF. The CDR3 bases are TGTGCCAGCAGGCCGGGTTCCGAGACAGGGAGTAACCAGTACTTC. Using reference TRBV7-8 and TRBJ2-5 for the parts outside the CDR3, the full variable domain is GAGVSQSPRYKVAKRGQDVALRCDPISGHVSLFWYQQALGQGPEFLTYFQNEAQLDKSGLPSDRFFAERPEGSVSTLKIQRTQQEDSAVYLCASRPGSETGSNQYFGPGTRLLVL.

The genes are TRBV4-2 and TRBJ2-7, with D perhaps matching TRBD1 (7 bases). The CDR3 has 13 residues. Trimming removed 4 bases at V and 2 bases at J, with 9 bases between. Germline CDR1 reads LGHNA; CDR2 reads YNFKEQ. CDR3 DNA sequence: TGTGCCAGCAGCCTCAGGGGGGCCTACGAGCAGTACTTC. Residues: CASSLRGAYEQYF.

Worth noting for this clone: Other DNA sequences within the sample encode an identical CDR3. This chain connects TRBV7-2 to TRBJ2-7; D gene unclear. V shed 3 bases and J shed 4 bases, with 4 bases lying between them. This CDR3 spans 11 amino acids. Germline assignment: CDR1 SGHTA and CDR2 FQGNSA. The CDR3 spells CASSLSYEQYF. Here the CDR3 DNA reads TGTGCCAGCAGCTTGTCTTACGAGCAGTACTTC.

The chain recombines TRBV19 with TRBJ1-1, with D possibly matching TRBD1 (5 bases). The CDR3 length is 13 residues. CDR1 is LNHDA, CDR2 SQIVND, per germline (reference sequence). The ends were cut back, 3 bases at V and 8 bases at J, with 13 bases in the middle. The CDR3 sequence is CASSIGDGGEAFF. The CDR3 bases are TGTGCCAGTAGTATTGGGGACGGGGGGGAAGCTTTCTTT.

This chain connects TRBV27 to TRBJ2-1, with 7 bases aligning to TRBD2. This CDR3 has 13 amino acids. Unmatched junction bases numbered 3, after V lost 6 bases and J lost 4 bases. Germline loops: CDR1 MNHEY, CDR2 SMNVEV (reference sequence). CDR3 bases: TGTGCCAGCAGACTAGCGACTTACAATGAGCAGTTCTTC. It codes for CASRLATYNEQFF.

V is TRBV7-9 and J is TRBJ1-4; tentatively, D is TRBD1 (6 bases). V lost 8 bases to trimming and J lost 2 bases, with 12 bases between them. This CDR3 is 14 amino acids long. Germline CDR1 reads SEHNR; CDR2 reads FQNEAQ (reference sequence). CDR3 residues: CASALRGTNEKLFF. The DNA of the CDR3 is TGTGCCAGCGCCTTGAGGGGGACTAATGAAAAACTGTTTTTT.

V usage is TRBV19 and J usage is TRBJ1-1; D possibly corresponds to TRBD1 (5 bases). The CDR3 has 15 amino acids. The germline V gene has CDR1 LNHDA and CDR2 SQIVND (reference sequence). V was pared by 5 bases and J by 1 base, with 14 bases between. CDR3 sequence: CASSPEGVENTEAFF. The CDR3 DNA reads as TGTGCCAGTAGTCCAGAAGGGGTCGAGAACACTGAAGCTTTCTTT.

The CDR3 DNA reads TGCAGCGCTGATACAGGGGGCAATGTTGGCTACACCTTC. Translating gives CSADTGGNVGYTF. This chain connects TRBV29-1 to TRBJ1-2; TRBD1 aligns across 9 bases. Germline loops: CDR1 SQVTM, CDR2 ANQGSEA. The CDR3 consists of 13 residues. J lost 7 bases, V lost 7 bases, and 10 bases had no gene match.

The chain employs TRBV29-1 and TRBJ2-3, with 13 nucleotides matching TRBD2. This CDR3 spans 14 amino acids. Trimming took 6 bases from V and 6 from J; bases not matched to a gene: 6. CDR1 and CDR2 from the germline V gene are SQVTM and ANQGSEA. Here the CDR3 reads CSVGLAGAGDTQYF. CDR3 in DNA: TGCAGCGTCGGACTAGCGGGGGCCGGGGATACGCAGTATTTT.

The chain has TRBV5-4 and TRBJ2-7, with 15 bases lining up with TRBD2. The length of the CDR3 is 19 residues. Germline loops: CDR1 SGHNT, CDR2 YYREEE (reference sequence). J gave up 6 bases and V 2 bases, and 15 bases lay outside the gene matches. The CDR3 region is CASSFGSGLAGGQGTEQYF. The CDR3 DNA follows: TGTGCCAGCAGCTTCGGCAGTGGACTAGCGGGGGGGCAGGGCACCGAGCAGTACTTC.

The genes are TRBV6-6 and TRBJ2-1; 9 bases are a match to TRBD1. The germline CDR1 and CDR2 sequences are MNHNY and SVGAGI (reference sequence). The junction had 9 bases not matched to a gene; V was cut back by 7 bases and J by 5 bases. The CDR3 is 15 residues long. The chain's CDR3 is CASNTRGTGNNEQFF. Written as DNA, the CDR3 is TGTGCCAGCAACACTCGCGGGACAGGGAACAATGAGCAGTTCTTC.

This chain joins TRBV30 and TRBJ1-5, with D perhaps matching TRBD1 (6 bases). The CDR3 has 14 amino acids. Between the trimmed V and J ends, which lost 4 bases and 2 bases, there was a span of 12 bases. Germline V CDR1 and CDR2: GTSNPN, SVGIG (reference sequence). The CDR3 sequence: CAWTRAGGNQPQHF. The CDR3 region has the DNA TGTGCCTGGACCCGGGCAGGGGGCAATCAGCCCCAGCATTTT.

This chain uses TRBV6-1 with TRBJ2-5; 7 nucleotides match TRBD2. The CDR3 has 15 amino acids. J gave up 1 base and V 2 bases, and 4 bases lay outside the gene matches. CDR1 and CDR2 (germline): MNHNS, SASEGT. CDR3 in amino acids: CASSETAGPQETQYF. The DNA of the CDR3 is TGTGCCAGCAGTGAAACAGCGGGGCCCCAAGAGACCCAGTACTTC.

The rearrangement joins TRBV7-2 to TRBJ2-1, with 7 bases matching TRBD2. There are 13 residues in the CDR3. J lost 10 bases, V lost 4 bases, and 7 bases had no gene match. Germline V gene data show CDR1 as SGHTA and CDR2 as FQGNSA. The CDR3 here is CASSSELRGEQFF. CDR3 DNA: TGTGCCAGCAGCTCAGAGCTGCGGGGGGAGCAGTTCTTC.

The genes are TRBV6-4 and TRBJ2-1; 8 nucleotides match TRBD2. This CDR3 has 16 amino acids. V lost 0 bases and J lost 4; bases outside the gene matches: 5. Germline CDR1 reads MRHNA; CDR2 reads SNTAGT. DNA for the CDR3: TGTGCCAGCAGTGACTCCCCGGGGGGGCGATACAATGAGCAGTTCTTC. Protein product: CASSDSPGGRYNEQFF.

This chain uses TRBV2 with TRBJ2-3; 10 bases line up with TRBD1. The CDR3 is 15 residues long. Germline V gives CDR1 SNHLY, CDR2 FYNNEI. V trimming: 4 bases; J trimming: 4 bases; junction bases outside the gene matches: 5. The chain's CDR3 is CASSARTGGSDTQYF. DNA of the CDR3: TGTGCCAGCAGTGCCCGGACAGGGGGTTCAGATACGCAGTATTTT.

This rearrangement joins TRBV5-1 to TRBJ2-7; 7 bases are shared with TRBD1. Trimming took 3 bases from V and 4 from J; bases not matched to a gene: 7. Germline CDR1 and CDR2: SGHRS and YFSETQ. The length of the CDR3 is 14 residues. CDR3 sequence: CASSSGRDSYEQYF. CDR3 coding DNA: TGCGCCAGCAGCTCGGGCCGGGACAGTTACGAGCAGTACTTC.

The J gene is TRBJ1-1, the V gene TRBV6-5, with a tentative D call TRBD1 (5 bases). The CDR3 length is 14 residues. The germline CDR1 and CDR2 sequences are MNHEY and SVGAGI. V lost 5 bases to trimming and J lost 8 bases, with 18 bases between them. CDR3 region: CASSEGRGLSEAFF. The CDR3 region has the DNA TGTGCCAGCAGTGAAGGACGGGGACTGTCCGAAGCTTTCTTT.

The J gene is TRBJ1-1, the V gene TRBV4-1; tentative D call: TRBD1 (5 bases). The germline V gene encodes CDR1 MGHRA and CDR2 YSYEKL. V lost 7 bases and J 4 bases, leaving 16 bases between the germline ends. The CDR3 contains 14 residues. The DNA of the CDR3 is TGCGCCAGCACGGTGCAGGGCGGGGTCACTGAAGCTTTCTTT. Amino acid sequence: CASTVQGGVTEAFF.

The V call is TRBV11-2, the J call TRBJ2-2, with D possibly TRBD2 on 5 matching bases. CDR3 length: 13 amino acids. V lost 8 bases and J 1 base, leaving 8 bases between the germline ends. Germline V CDR1 and CDR2: SGHAT, FQNNGV. DNA of the CDR3: TGTGCCAGCTGTCGGGGGAACACCGGGGAGCTGTTTTTT. It yields the protein CASCRGNTGELFF. The full variable domain, its missing parts supplied by reference TRBV11-2 and TRBJ2-2, is EAGVAQSPRYKIIEKRQSVAFWCNPISGHATLYWYQQILGQGPKLLIQFQNNGVVDDSQLPKDRFSAERLKGVDSTLKIQPAKLEDSAVYLCASCRGNTGELFFGEGSRLTVL.

The chain joins TRBV6-1 to TRBJ1-2; 7 nucleotides align to TRBD1. The CDR3 spans 16 residues. Germline assignment: CDR1 MNHNS and CDR2 SASEGT. After removal of 3 bases from V and 11 bases from J, the junction contained 18 bases not matched to a gene. CDR3 amino acids: CASSDGQTVWLQGYTF. As DNA, the CDR3 is TGTGCCAGCAGTGACGGACAGACGGTATGGCTACAGGGGTACACCTTC.